These 31 T cell receptor beta chains share one sample of origin, sequenced in a study of T-cell memory formation after mild COVID-19. From the 5' RACE reads, TCRdb called clonotypes with MiXCR, one entry per CDR3 protein. This table has 470,000 or so distinct CDR3 sequences, 25% appearing once. Sequenced: PBMCs or a T cell subset sorted from them (not recorded which). The receptors derive from an adult woman who had mild COVID-19 (a few samples of this study predate the infection). Cell type and time point are not known.

This clonotype showed up just a few times. This chain joins TRBV11-2 and TRBJ2-7; possible D gene TRBD1, 6 bases. The CDR3 runs 17 residues. Trimming shortened V by 4 bases and J by 0 bases, and 19 bases separated the two germline ends. The V gene's germline CDR1 is SGHAT and CDR2 FQNNGV. The CDR3 bases are TGTGCCAGCAGCTCGTTGAAAACCGGGACATCCTCCTACGAGCAGTACTTC. Its protein product is CASSSLKTGTSSYEQYF.

This clonotype turned up a few times. This CDR3 is CASSWTSGGPDTQYF. CDR3 sequence (DNA): TGCGCCAGCAGCTGGACGAGCGGGGGGCCAGATACGCAGTATTTT. This chain uses TRBV5-1 with TRBJ2-3; 9 bases agree with TRBD2. Losses at the gene ends were 3 bases for V and 4 bases for J; bases not matched to a gene: 6. The CDR3 has 15 amino acids. In germline, CDR1 is SGHRS, CDR2 YFSETQ.

This chain links TRBV2 with TRBJ1-1; possible D gene TRBD1, 6 bases. The V gene lost 6 bases and the J gene lost 2 bases, with 16 bases spanning the gap. The CDR3 covers 15 residues. CDR1 and CDR2 (germline): SNHLY, FYNNEI. The CDR3 sequence: CASRADSGVNTEAFF. The CDR3 DNA follows: TGTGCCAGCAGAGCTGACTCAGGGGTTAACACTGAAGCTTTCTTT.

J is TRBJ2-1 and V is TRBV7-9; 7 nucleotides agree with TRBD2. CDR1 is SEHNR, CDR2 FQNEAQ, per germline (reference sequence). V lost 1 base, J lost 7 bases, and 7 bases stayed unmatched. This CDR3 spans 15 amino acids. The CDR3 loop is CASSLVPREGNEQFF. The CDR3 nucleotides are TGTGCCAGCAGCTTAGTTCCCAGGGAGGGGAATGAGCAGTTCTTC.

There are many counts of this clonotype. The rearrangement joins TRBV5-1 to TRBJ2-3; a weak D match, TRBD2 (6 bases). Trimming left V 0 bases short and J 1 base short, with 12 bases between. CDR1 and CDR2 from the germline V gene are SGHRS and YFSETQ. The CDR3 loop spans 16 amino acids. In DNA form, the CDR3 reads TGCGCCAGCAGCTTGGGACGCGGCGGGGGCACAGATACGCAGTATTTT. Its translation: CASSLGRGGGTDTQYF.

There are a few counts of this clonotype. This chain connects TRBV20-1 to TRBJ2-5, with TRBD1 as a possible D gene (6 bases). CDR3 size: 15 residues. V lost 6 bases and J lost 6, with 23 bases in between. Germline V lookup: CDR1 DFQATT, CDR2 SNEGSKA (reference sequence). The CDR3 DNA follows: TGCAGTGCAGGCCCCACAGGGATTTTAGTCAAGACCCAGTACTTC. This sequence encodes CSAGPTGILVKTQYF.

This clonotype was counted a few times. The chain recombines TRBV9 with TRBJ2-3; no clear D gene. The CDR3 has 14 amino acids. Between the trimmed V and J ends, which lost 0 bases and 2 bases, there was a span of 7 bases. Germline lookup yields CDR1 SGDLS and CDR2 YYNGEE. Here the CDR3 reads CASSVGYLTDTQYF. The CDR3 DNA follows: TGTGCCAGCAGCGTAGGCTATCTCACAGATACGCAGTATTTT.

The chain links TRBV6-2 or TRBV6-3 to TRBJ2-1; no reliable D call. The CDR3 runs to 12 residues. Germline CDR1 and CDR2: MNHEY and SVGEGT. V lost 6 bases and J 8 bases, leaving 11 bases between the germline ends. The CDR3 sequence is CASSDPPHEQFF. The CDR3 region has the DNA TGTGCCAGCAGCGATCCTCCTCATGAGCAGTTCTTC.

The chain joins TRBV6-5 to TRBJ2-5, with TRBD2 as a possible D gene (6 bases). Germline CDR1 is MNHEY and CDR2 is SVGAGI. The CDR3 extends over 14 amino acids. Trimming stripped 3 bases from V and 7 bases from J, with 15 bases between. In DNA, the CDR3 is TGTGCCAGCAGTTATCCGGCGGCCGGGGGGACCCAGTACTTC. Protein sequence: CASSYPAAGGTQYF.

This clonotype occurred a few times. This sequence joins TRBV20-1 and TRBJ1-4, with TRBD1 matching 10 bases. CDR3 length: 15 amino acids. Germline CDR1 and CDR2: DFQATT and SNEGSKA (reference sequence). J was trimmed by 8 bases and V by 0 bases; bases with no gene match: 6. CDR3 residues: CSARDAGQGHEKLFF. CDR3 in DNA: TGCAGTGCTAGAGATGCGGGACAGGGGCACGAAAAACTGTTTTTT.

This clonotype was seen many times. The chain combines TRBV5-1 with TRBJ2-2; D is uncertain. The CDR3 totals 13 residues. CDR1 and CDR2 (germline): SGHRS, YFSETQ. The germline V and J ends were trimmed by 0 bases and 5 bases, with 5 bases remaining between them. The CDR3: CASSLAFTGELFF. The CDR3, as DNA: TGCGCCAGCAGCTTGGCTTTTACCGGGGAGCTGTTTTTT. The whole variable domain, filled in from reference TRBV5-1 and TRBJ2-2, reads KAGVTQTPRYLIKTRGQQVTLSCSPISGHRSVSWYQQTPGQGLQFLFEYFSETQRNKGNFPGRFSGRQFSNSRSEMNVSTLELGDSALYLCASSLAFTGELFFGEGSRLTVL.

This clonotype was counted between two and nine times. The V and J genes are TRBV7-3 and TRBJ2-5; D unclear. The CDR3 totals 13 residues. The germline V gene encodes CDR1 SGHTA and CDR2 FQGTGA. Trimming shortened V by 5 bases and J by 4 bases, and 11 bases separated the two germline ends. Written as DNA, the CDR3 is TGTGCCAGCAGCCCGACGAAGAGAGAGACCCAGTACTTC. Encoded protein: CASSPTKRETQYF.

In its sample, this clonotype was seen a few times. Germline is not matched at one junction end, which may reflect a read error. The genes are TRBV7-7 and TRBJ1-5, with 9 bases aligning to TRBD1. Germline V gene sequence: CDR1 SSHAT, CDR2 FNYEAQ (reference sequence). The CDR3 consists of 17 residues. CDR3 coding DNA: TGTGCTAGCAGCTCTCGGGACAGGGAATTGAAGGTGCAGCCCCAGCATTTT. It translates to CASSSRDRELKVQPQHF.

V gene TRBV7-3 combines with J gene TRBJ2-1, with D maybe TRBD2 (6 bases). The V gene's germline CDR1 is SGHTA and CDR2 FQGTGA. This CDR3 comprises 12 residues. Trimming stripped 0 bases from V and 9 bases from J, with 6 bases between. The CDR3 loop is CASSLTEGEQFF. The CDR3 DNA follows: TGTGCCAGCAGCTTAACGGAGGGTGAGCAGTTCTTC.

The rearrangement uses TRBV12-3 or TRBV12-4 and TRBJ1-1; D perhaps matches TRBD1 (6 bases). The CDR3 is made up of 14 amino acids. Between the trimmed V and J ends, which lost 2 bases and 4 bases, there was a span of 11 bases. The CDR3 DNA sequence: TGTGCCAGCAGTTTAAGGGGAGGGGGCACTGAAGCTTTCTTT. Translating gives CASSLRGGGTEAFF.

This clonotype was counted between two and nine times. CDR3 residues: CSAGGLGQETQYF. In nucleotides, the CDR3 is TGCAGTGCCGGGGGGCTGGGTCAAGAGACCCAGTACTTC. V usage is TRBV20-1 and J usage is TRBJ2-5; D perhaps matches TRBD2 (7 bases). The CDR3 contains 13 residues. Trimming removed 6 bases at V and 2 bases at J, with 13 bases between. In germline, CDR1 is DFQATT, CDR2 SNEGSKA (reference sequence).

The gene calls are TRBV10-3 and TRBJ2-5; D possibly matches TRBD1 or TRBD2 (5 bases each). Germline V gene sequence: CDR1 ENHRY, CDR2 SYGVKD. This CDR3 spans 14 amino acids. The V and J ends lost 10 bases and 1 base respectively, with 16 bases between them. CDR3 bases: TGTGCCACCAAGATTACCGGGGCCCAAGAGACCCAGTACTTC. Encoded protein: CATKITGAQETQYF.

The V and J genes are TRBV14 and TRBJ2-7, with 7 bases matching TRBD1. Germline values: CDR1 SGHDN, CDR2 FVKESK. The CDR3 has 16 residues. The J segment lost 0 bases and the V segment lost 4 bases, leaving 9 bases of the junction unmatched. CDR3 DNA sequence: TGTGCCAGCAGCCGGGCACAGGGGACCCTCTCCTACGAGCAGTACTTC. Translated: CASSRAQGTLSYEQYF. The variable domain in full, completed from reference TRBV14 and TRBJ2-7, reads EAGVTQFPSHSVIEKGQTVTLRCDPISGHDNLYWYRRVMGKEIKFLLHFVKESKQDESGMPNNRFLAERTGGTYSTLKVQPAELEDSGVYFCASSRAQGTLSYEQYFGPGTRLTVT.

There are a few counts of this clonotype. The gene calls are TRBV12-3 or TRBV12-4 and TRBJ1-1, with D uncertain. The ends were cut back, 1 base at V and 6 bases at J, with 15 bases in the middle. There are 15 residues in the CDR3. The CDR3 reads CASSLVGTVEAEAFF. The CDR3 nucleotides are TGTGCCAGCAGTTTAGTCGGCACCGTAGAGGCTGAAGCTTTCTTT.

The V and J genes are TRBV6-1 and TRBJ2-1, with 14 bases that match TRBD2. Germline-derived CDR1 and CDR2 are MNHNS and SASEGT. The V segment lost 5 bases and the J segment 8 bases; nucleotides outside the gene matches: 14. There are 18 residues in the CDR3. Here the CDR3 reads CASSKLPPGLAGVYEQFF. In DNA form, the CDR3 reads TGTGCCAGCAGTAAACTCCCACCGGGACTAGCGGGAGTCTATGAGCAGTTCTTC.

This clonotype appeared a few times. The genes are TRBV5-1 and TRBJ2-5; TRBD2 is a possible D gene (6 bases). Germline V gene data show CDR1 as SGHRS and CDR2 as YFSETQ. The germline V and J ends were trimmed by 4 bases and 0 bases, with 13 bases remaining between them. The CDR3 is 15 residues long. The CDR3 sequence is CASSRSGSYQETQYF. For the CDR3, the DNA is TGCGCCAGCAGCCGATCCGGGAGCTACCAAGAGACCCAGTACTTC.

J is TRBJ2-3 and V is TRBV6-5, with 9 positions matching TRBD2. CDR1 MNHEY and CDR2 SVGAGI come from the germline V gene. The CDR3 loop spans 18 amino acids. With V trimmed by 0 bases and J by 4 bases, 11 bases remained unmatched. The CDR3 DNA reads TGTGCCAGCAGTTACTCTGCGGGGGGGCAGTCTAGCGCAGATACGCAGTATTTT. Its translation: CASSYSAGGQSSADTQYF.

The CDR3 region has the DNA TGCGCCAGCAGCTTCGGCGGGTTTGAGCAGTTCTTC. Protein product: CASSFGGFEQFF. The chain is built from TRBV5-1 and TRBJ2-1; a possible D gene is TRBD2 (5 bases). The germline CDR1 and CDR2 sequences are SGHRS and YFSETQ. The CDR3 runs 12 residues. The V and J ends lost 2 bases and 9 bases respectively, with 9 bases between them.

This chain links TRBV9 with TRBJ1-1; no reliable D call. There are 13 residues in the CDR3. Germline V CDR1 and CDR2: SGDLS, YYNGEE. The ends were cut back, 4 bases at V and 6 bases at J, with 13 bases in the middle. CDR3 coding DNA: TGTGCCAGCAGCACCGGGGATAACGCTGAAGCTTTCTTT. Protein product: CASSTGDNAEAFF. Complete variable domain (other parts from reference TRBV9 and TRBJ1-1): DSGVTQTPKHLITATGQRVTLRCSPRSGDLSVYWYQQSLDQGLQFLIQYYNGEERAKGNILERFSAQQFPDLHSELNLSSLELGDSALYFCASSTGDNAEAFFGQGTRLTVV.

The sample holds a few counts of this clonotype. This rearrangement joins TRBV12-3 or TRBV12-4 to TRBJ1-1; 10 bases line up with TRBD1. V lost 6 bases and J lost 2; bases outside the gene matches: 12. The CDR3 sequence is 17 residues long. In nucleotides, the CDR3 is TGTGCCAGCAGCCTAAAGTGGGGACAGGGGCCAAACACTGAAGCTTTCTTT. Amino acids: CASSLKWGQGPNTEAFF.

The chain carries TRBV5-4 and TRBJ2-3; unclear D gene. Trimming cost V 4 bases and J 5 bases, with 14 bases left between them. Germline CDR1 SGHNT, CDR2 YYREEE (reference sequence). This CDR3 region has 14 residues. The CDR3 DNA is TGTGCCAGCAGCCAGACATTAGAGAGAGATACGCAGTATTTT. Translating it yields CASSQTLERDTQYF.

This clonotype was detected only a few times. V is TRBV19 and J is TRBJ2-7; possibly TRBD2 for D (5 bases). Between the trimmed V and J ends, which lost 1 base and 0 bases, there was a span of 7 bases. This CDR3 is built from 14 residues. The germline V gene has CDR1 LNHDA and CDR2 SQIVND (reference sequence). CDR3 loop: CASSIGGSSYEQYF. The DNA of the CDR3 is TGTGCCAGTAGTATAGGAGGGAGCTCCTACGAGCAGTACTTC.

The rearrangement uses TRBV4-1 and TRBJ1-2; D call uncertain. Germline loops: CDR1 MGHRA, CDR2 YSYEKL. The CDR3 covers 14 residues. V lost 4 bases and J lost 3, with 12 bases in between. The CDR3 region has the DNA TGCGCCAGCAGCCCCCCACAAGGTGACTATGGCTACACCTTC. The encoded protein is CASSPPQGDYGYTF.

The V gene is TRBV27, the J gene TRBJ2-7, with a tentative D call TRBD1 (6 bases). Germline loops: CDR1 MNHEY, CDR2 SMNVEV (reference sequence). Trimming stripped 3 bases from V and 3 bases from J, with 9 bases between. The CDR3 contains 13 residues. CDR3 amino acids: CASSLGHLYEQYF. CDR3 in DNA: TGTGCCAGCAGTTTGGGACACCTCTACGAGCAGTACTTC.

This clonotype was detected a few times. The chain employs TRBV11-3 and TRBJ2-3; D may be TRBD2 (6 bases). V gave up 6 bases and J gave up 4 bases, with 17 bases separating them. CDR1 and CDR2 from the germline V gene are SGHNT and YENEEA. The CDR3 loop spans 15 amino acids. The CDR3, as DNA: TGTGCCAGCAGTCCCTTAGGAGGGAGAGCAGATACGCAGTATTTT. Residues: CASSPLGGRADTQYF.

V gene TRBV6-5 combines with J gene TRBJ2-2; 7 bases match TRBD1. CDR1 is MNHEY, CDR2 SVGAGI, per germline. The CDR3 runs 14 residues. Trimming took 4 bases from V and 6 from J; bases not matched to a gene: 5. The CDR3 DNA is TGTGCCAGCAGTTTACCAGGGGGAGCCGGGGAGCTGTTTTTT. Protein: CASSLPGGAGELFF.